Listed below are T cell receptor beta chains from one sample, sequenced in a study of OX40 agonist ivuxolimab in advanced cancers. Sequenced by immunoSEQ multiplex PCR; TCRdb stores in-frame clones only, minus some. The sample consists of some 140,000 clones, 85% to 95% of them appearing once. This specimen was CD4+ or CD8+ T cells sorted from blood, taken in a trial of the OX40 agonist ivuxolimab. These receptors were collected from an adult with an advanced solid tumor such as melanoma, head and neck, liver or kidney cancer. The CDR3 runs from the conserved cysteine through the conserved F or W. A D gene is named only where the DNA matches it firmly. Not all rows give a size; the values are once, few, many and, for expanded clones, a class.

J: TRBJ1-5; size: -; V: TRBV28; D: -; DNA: TGTGCCAGCAGTTTATTCGGGCGGCTTGGACAGCCCCAGCATTTT; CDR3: CASSLFGRLGQPQHF
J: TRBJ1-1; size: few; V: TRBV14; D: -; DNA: TGTGCCAGCAGCCAAAAGGGGTACAGGGAAGCTTTCTTT; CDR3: CASSQKGYREAFF
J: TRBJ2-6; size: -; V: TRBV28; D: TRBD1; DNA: TGTGCCAGCGGCTGGACAGGGGGACACTCTGGGGCCAACGTCCTGACTTTC; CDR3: CASGWTGGHSGANVLTF
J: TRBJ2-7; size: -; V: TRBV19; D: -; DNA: TGTGCCAGTAGTACCTTCCCCGGTGGGGCGGATTCCTACGAGCAGTACTTC; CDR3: CASSTFPGGADSYEQYF
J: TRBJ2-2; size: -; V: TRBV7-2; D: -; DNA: TGTGCCAGCAGCCCGACAGGGCCCGGGAGGCTGTTTTTT; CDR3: CASSPTGPGRLFF
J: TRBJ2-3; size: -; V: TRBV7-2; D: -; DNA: TGTGCCAGCAGCCCAGTGGATACGCAGTATTTT; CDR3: CASSPVDTQYF
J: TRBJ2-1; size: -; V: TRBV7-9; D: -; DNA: TGTGCCAGCAGCTCCGCCCCAAATCCTATGTGGGGCTCCTACAGTGAGCAGTTCTTC; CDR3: CASSSAPNPMWGSYSEQFF
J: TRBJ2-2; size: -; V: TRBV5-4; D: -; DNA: TGTGCCAGCAGCTCACCGGGACAAAACACCGGGGAGCTGTTTTTT; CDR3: CASSSPGQNTGELFF
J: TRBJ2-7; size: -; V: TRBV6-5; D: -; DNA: TGTGCCAGCAGTCCTGGGTTAGAGCAGTACTTC; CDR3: CASSPGLEQYF
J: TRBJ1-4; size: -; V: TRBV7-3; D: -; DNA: TGTGCCAGCAGCTTAAGCGGCCGATCAACTAATGAAAAACTGTTTTTT; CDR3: CASSLSGRSTNEKLFF
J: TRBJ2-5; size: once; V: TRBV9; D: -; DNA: TGTGCCAGCAGCACTACAGCGGTCTTAACGGTGGAGACCCAGTACTTC; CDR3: CASSTTAVLTVETQYF
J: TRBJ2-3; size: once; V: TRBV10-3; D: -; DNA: TGTGCCATCAGGGGGGGAACAGGGTCAGATACGCAGTATTTT; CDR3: CAIRGGTGSDTQYF
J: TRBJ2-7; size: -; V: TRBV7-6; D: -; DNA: TGTGCCAGCAGCTTAGACGTTGGGAGGATGAGGGCCTACGAGCAGTACTTC; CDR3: CASSLDVGRMRAYEQYF
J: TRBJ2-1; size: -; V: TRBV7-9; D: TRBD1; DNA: TGTGCCAGCAGCCTCACAGGGGCCGATGAGCAGTTCTTC; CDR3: CASSLTGADEQFF
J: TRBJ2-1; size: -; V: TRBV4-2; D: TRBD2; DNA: TGTGCCAGCAGCCAAGAGAGCGGGGGCTACAATGAGCAGTTCTTC; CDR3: CASSQESGGYNEQFF
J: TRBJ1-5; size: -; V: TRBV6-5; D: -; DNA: TGTGCCAGCAGTTTCCTCCCAGGGGGCAATCAGCCCCAGCATTTT; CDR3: CASSFLPGGNQPQHF
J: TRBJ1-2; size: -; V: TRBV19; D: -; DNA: TGTGCCAGTAAGAAAGAGGAACAGCCCTACTATGGCTACACCTTC; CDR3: CASKKEEQPYYGYTF
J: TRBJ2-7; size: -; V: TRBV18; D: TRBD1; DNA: TGTGCCAGCTCACTTCAACGCGGAGGGACAGGAAAGCAGTACTTC; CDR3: CASSLQRGGTGKQYF
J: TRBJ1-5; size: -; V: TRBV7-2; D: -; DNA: TGTGCCAGCAGCTTAGCGACCATTTATAGCAATCAGCCCCAGCATTTT; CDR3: CASSLATIYSNQPQHF
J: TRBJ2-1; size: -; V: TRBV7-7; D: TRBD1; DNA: TGTGCTAGCAGTGGGACAGTTGGTGGGAATGAGCAGTTCTTC; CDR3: CASSGTVGGNEQFF
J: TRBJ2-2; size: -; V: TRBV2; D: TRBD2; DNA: TGTGCCAGCGGGGGGACTAGCGTCGGGGAGCTGTTTTTT; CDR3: CASGGTSVGELFF
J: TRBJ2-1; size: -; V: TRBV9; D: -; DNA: TGTGCCAGCAGCGTAGAGGGTGGGATATACAATGAGCAGTTCTTC; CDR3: CASSVEGGIYNEQFF
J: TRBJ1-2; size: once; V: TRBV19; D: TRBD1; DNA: TGTGCCAGTAGTTTGACAGGGCGTAACTATGGCTACACCTTC; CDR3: CASSLTGRNYGYTF
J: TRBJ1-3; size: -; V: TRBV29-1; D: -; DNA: TGCAGCGCACGGGCCTTCTCTGGAAACACCATATATTTT; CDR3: CSARAFSGNTIYF
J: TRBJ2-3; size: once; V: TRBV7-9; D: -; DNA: TGTGCCAGCAGCTTAATGGGACCCGGCACAGATACGCAGTATTTT; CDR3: CASSLMGPGTDTQYF
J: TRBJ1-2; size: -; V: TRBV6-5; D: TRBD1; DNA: TGTGCCAGCAGTTCCCCCGGGGACAGGGGTTATTATGGCTACACCTTC; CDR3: CASSSPGDRGYYGYTF
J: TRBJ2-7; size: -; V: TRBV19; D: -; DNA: TGTGCCAGTAGTACCCAGGGCCTCTACGAGCAGTACTTC; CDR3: CASSTQGLYEQYF
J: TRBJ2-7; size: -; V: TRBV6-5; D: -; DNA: TGTGCCAGCAAGAAATCGGCGGCCGGTATGGAGCAGTACTTC; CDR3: CASKKSAAGMEQYF
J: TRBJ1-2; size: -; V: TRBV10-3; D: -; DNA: TGTGCCATCAGTGAAGCTACAGGGTATACCAGCTATGGCTACACCTTC; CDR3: CAISEATGYTSYGYTF
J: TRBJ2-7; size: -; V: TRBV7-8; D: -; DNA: TGTGCCAGCAGCTTCGGTTGGTACGAGCAGTACTTC; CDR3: CASSFGWYEQYF
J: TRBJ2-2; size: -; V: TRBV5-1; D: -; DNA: TGCGCCAGCAGATCCGGACCTAGCCCCGGGGAGCTGTTTTTT; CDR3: CASRSGPSPGELFF
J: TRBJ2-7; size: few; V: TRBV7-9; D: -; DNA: TGTGCCAGCAGCTCCCTATGGCGGGGGCACTCCTACGAGCAGTACTTC; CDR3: CASSSLWRGHSYEQYF
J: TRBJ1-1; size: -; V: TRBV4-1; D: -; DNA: TGCGCCAGCAGCCAAGAGTGGCCCTTACTGAACACTGAAGCTTTCTTT; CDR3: CASSQEWPLLNTEAFF
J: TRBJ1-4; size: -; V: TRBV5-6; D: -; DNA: TGTGCCAGCAGCTTAGACCCTGGCAGGGGAGGAGAAAAACTGTTTTTT; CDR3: CASSLDPGRGGEKLFF
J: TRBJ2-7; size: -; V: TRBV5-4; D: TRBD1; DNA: TGTGCCAGCAGCGGGACAGGTTCCTACGAGCAGTACTTC; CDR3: CASSGTGSYEQYF
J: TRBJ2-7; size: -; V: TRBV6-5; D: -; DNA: TGTGCCAGCAGTTACTCAGGGGGACCCTACGAGCAGTACTTC; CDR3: CASSYSGGPYEQYF
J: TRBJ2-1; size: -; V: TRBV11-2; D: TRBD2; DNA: TGTGCCAGCAGCTCCGGCCCAGCGGGGCAACACAATGAGCAGTTCTTC; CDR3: CASSSGPAGQHNEQFF
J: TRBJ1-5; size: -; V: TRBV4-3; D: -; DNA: TGCGCCAGCAGCCAAGATCCTACAGGTTCCTGGCCCCAGCATTTT; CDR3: CASSQDPTGSWPQHF
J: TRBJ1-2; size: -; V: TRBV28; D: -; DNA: TGTGCCAGCAGTGCGACGCTGACGGAATGTACCTTC; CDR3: CASSATLTECTF
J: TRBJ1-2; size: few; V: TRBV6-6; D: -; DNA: TGTGCCAGCTCGGTCCGGGACACCATTCATAACTATGGCTACACCTTC; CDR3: CASSVRDTIHNYGYTF